This is a list of T cell receptor beta chains from one sample in a study of shared clonotypes between healthy human individuals. Assay used: immunoSEQ multiplex PCR; TCRdb lists only in-frame clones, some missing. The sample lists some 1.4 million clones; roughly 96% were seen once. Sequenced sample: naive CD4+ T cells sorted from blood. The receptor source for this set is a man aged 30 to 45 in good health. Each CDR3 is given with its conserved first and last residue. D genes are given only for firm matches. Clone size is stated in some rows and not others, as once, few, many or a class when expanded.

V,J,size,D,CDR3,DNA
TRBV5-1,TRBJ2-7,-,TRBD1,CASSRDRSYEQYF,TGCGCCAGCAGCCGGGACAGGAGCTACGAGCAGTACTTC
TRBV5-6,TRBJ1-2,-,TRBD1,CASSLRDRAHGYTF,TGTGCCAGCAGCTTGAGGGACAGGGCCCATGGCTACACCTTC
TRBV29-1,TRBJ2-1,-,TRBD2,CSATGELAGADNEQFF,TGCAGCGCTACAGGGGAACTAGCGGGAGCCGACAATGAGCAGTTCTTC
TRBV7-6,TRBJ1-4,-,-,CASSLTWSTGGNEKLFF,TGTGCCAGCAGCCTAACGTGGTCGACAGGAGGGAATGAAAAACTGTTTTTT
TRBV4-1,TRBJ2-1,-,TRBD2,CASSQVGLAVNEQFF,TGCGCCAGCAGCCAAGTGGGACTAGCGGTGAATGAGCAGTTCTTC
TRBV28,TRBJ1-2,-,-,CASSLVGGHYGYTF,TGTGCCAGCAGTTTGGTAGGGGGTCACTATGGCTACACCTTC
TRBV28,TRBJ1-5,-,-,CASSLAGNSNQPQHF,TGTGCCAGCAGTTTGGCAGGTAATAGCAATCAGCCCCAGCATTTT
TRBV5-6,TRBJ1-2,-,-,CASSLLSMNYGYTF,TGTGCCAGCAGCTTGCTCTCGATGAACTATGGCTACACCTTC
TRBV27,TRBJ1-2,-,-,CASSLNGGPRTAYGYTF,TGTGCCAGCAGTTTAAATGGGGGGCCCCGGACGGCCTATGGCTACACCTTC
TRBV6-1,TRBJ2-2,-,TRBD2,CAILSGSGNTGELFF,TGTGCCATCCTTAGCGGGAGCGGGAACACCGGGGAGCTGTTTTTT
TRBV5-1,TRBJ2-7,-,TRBD2,CASSLGGLAGQEQYF,TGCGCCAGCAGCTTGGGGGGACTAGCGGGACAAGAGCAGTACTTC
TRBV7-6,TRBJ2-2,-,-,CASSPGQLANTGELFF,TGTGCCAGCAGCCCTGGACAGTTGGCGAACACCGGGGAGCTGTTTTTT
TRBV28,TRBJ2-7,-,-,CASAGTLLNPYEQYF,TGTGCCAGCGCCGGGACTCTACTAAACCCCTACGAGCAGTACTTC
TRBV7-2,TRBJ1-4,-,-,CASSHRDKEKLFF,TGTGCCAGCAGCCACCGGGACAAAGAAAAACTGTTTTTT
TRBV10-1,TRBJ2-3,-,-,CASGLERSGYTDTQYF,TGCGCCAGCGGCTTAGAGCGGAGTGGGTACACAGATACGCAGTATTTT
TRBV28,TRBJ1-5,-,TRBD1,CASSFKTRGLQPQHF,TGTGCCAGCAGTTTTAAAACCAGGGGGCTCCAGCCCCAGCATTTT
TRBV27,TRBJ2-7,-,-,CASSRTANSYEQYF,TGTGCCAGCAGTCGGACAGCGAACTCCTACGAGCAGTACTTC
TRBV5-6,TRBJ2-1,-,TRBD2,CASSLAGGPSRYEQFF,TGTGCCAGCAGCTTGGCGGGGGGACCCAGCAGGTATGAGCAGTTCTTC
TRBV9,TRBJ2-4,once,TRBD1,CASSPKGQGHIQYF,TGTGCCAGCAGCCCAAAGGGACAGGGGCACATTCAGTACTTC
TRBV28,TRBJ1-2,-,-,CASSTTGAYGYTF,TGTGCCAGCAGCACAACAGGAGCCTATGGCTACACCTTC
TRBV7-9,TRBJ1-3,-,-,CASSSFQQRTYSGNTIYF,TGTGCCAGCAGCTCGTTCCAACAGAGAACCTACTCTGGAAACACCATATATTTT
TRBV29-1,TRBJ2-3,-,-,CSVKTPDTQYF,TGCAGCGTTAAGACCCCAGATACGCAGTATTTT
TRBV10-3,TRBJ2-7,-,-,CAISELRDSYFYEQYF,TGTGCCATCAGTGAACTGCGGGACAGCTACTTCTACGAGCAGTACTTC
TRBV12-5,TRBJ1-1,-,-,CASGRRGKDVENTEAFF,TGTGCTAGTGGGCGGCGGGGGAAAGACGTGGAGAACACTGAAGCTTTCTTT
TRBV5-1,TRBJ2-7,-,TRBD1,CASSSTGGSYEQYF,TGCGCCAGCAGCTCGACAGGGGGCTCCTACGAGCAGTACTTC
TRBV5-1,TRBJ2-5,-,TRBD2,CASSPRLAGVETQYF,TGCGCCAGCAGCCCAAGACTAGCGGGAGTTGAGACCCAGTACTTC
TRBV5-1,TRBJ1-2,-,TRBD1,CASSLRQGALGYTF,TGCGCCAGCAGCTTACGACAGGGGGCATTAGGCTACACCTTC
TRBV5-5,TRBJ2-7,-,TRBD2,CASSGGRALGYEQYF,TGTGCCAGCAGTGGCGGGAGGGCCCTCGGGTACGAGCAGTACTTC
TRBV18,TRBJ1-1,-,TRBD1,CASSPPAGGGTEAFF,TGTGCCAGCTCACCACCAGCAGGGGGCGGCACTGAAGCTTTCTTT